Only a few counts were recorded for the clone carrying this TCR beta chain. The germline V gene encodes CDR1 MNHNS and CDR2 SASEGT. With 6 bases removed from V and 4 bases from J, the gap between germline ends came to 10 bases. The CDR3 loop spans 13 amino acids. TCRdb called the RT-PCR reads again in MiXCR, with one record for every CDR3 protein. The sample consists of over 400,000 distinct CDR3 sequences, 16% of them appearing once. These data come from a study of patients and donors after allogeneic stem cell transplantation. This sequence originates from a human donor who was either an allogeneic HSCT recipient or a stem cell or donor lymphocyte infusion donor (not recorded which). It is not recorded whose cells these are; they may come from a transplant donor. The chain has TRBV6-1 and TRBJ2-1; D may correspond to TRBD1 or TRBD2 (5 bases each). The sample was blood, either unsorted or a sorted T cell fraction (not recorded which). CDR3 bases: TGTGCCAGCAGCCCCGGGACGTACAATGAGCAGTTCTTC. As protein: CASSPGTYNEQFF.